The source of this TCR beta chain is a study of blood T cell repertoires in COVID-19 (dated by TCRdb to the early 2020s). The study in broad terms: The collaborator samples originated in the United States, Italy and Spain and spanned the acute and convalescent phases of COVID-19. The prospective study material was composed of cDNA or gDNA derived from T cells, B-cell-depleted T cells, or PBMCs. Subjects who had been exposed to COVID-19, were actively infected with it, or had recovered from it provided the deeply sampled blood TCRbeta repertoires that made up the dataset. The repertoires were made available in a free public database intended to serve as a resource for research on the immune response to SARS-CoV-2. The samples were drawn from the first 160 participants of the ongoing ImmuneRACE study and from 950 to 1,500 subjects provided by 6 global collaborators. Nearly every sample came with metadata listing a de-identified subject ID, COVID-19 status, age in years and sex. HLA class I and class II types, where available, came from metadata supplied by the sample provider rather than from assay-based typing.

TCRbeta CDR3 regions were amplified from genomic DNA using the immunoSEQ Assay, a bias-controlled multiplex PCR. The authors processed their data as follows. The number of nucleated cells in each sample was estimated by amplification of reference gene primers within the assay. To quantify the absolute abundance of each unique TCRbeta CDR3 rearrangement, sequence reads were collapsed and filtered. Productive Simpson clonality was computed per sample as the square root of Simpson's diversity index over productive rearrangements. TCRdb provides this immuneACCESS table in a form limited to in-frame rearrangements. Some clones are lacking; in checked studies, under half of them reflect an unresolved V gene, and why the rest are absent is not known. V and J calls and clone size are copied from that table; D and trimming were computed from the DNA. This sample gives 200,000 to 250,000 clones in total; 88% of them show up just once. The ten largest clonotypes hold less than 3.5% of the sample.

A word on this clone: No cognate antigen has been identified for it. No base quality information exists; no much larger clone differs at one position.

The study at large found these results: The amount of clinical and demographic metadata varied by source and participant and was provided uncurated.

Collaborating institutions collected whole blood in K2EDTA tubes following their own protocols. Collaborator samples were shipped for TCRbeta analysis as frozen whole blood, isolated PBMCs, or DNA extracted from either sample type. V is clipped by 7 bases and J by 4 bases, and the sequence between their germline boundaries is 21 bases long. CDR3 length: 16 amino acids, cysteine to phenylalanine. The sequence is cut down to CDR3 DNA, 48 bases in frame from base 1. CDR1 and CDR2 were assigned from the germline V gene as SGHDT and YYEEEE. This receptor chain uses TRBV5-6 and TRBJ1-3; TRBD1 could be the D gene, as 5 bases match. The sequenced material came from peripheral blood. The source of this sequence is a woman between 55 and 75 years old with acute or convalescent COVID-19. The CDR3 reads CASFRRGTSAGNTIYF. The DNA sequence is as follows: TGTGCCAGCTTCCGACGGGGGACGAGTGCCGGAAACACCATATATTTT. The reference TRBV5-6 and TRBJ1-3 proteins fill in what lies around the CDR3, so the full variable domain reads DAGVTQSPTHLIKTRGQQVTLRCSPKSGHDTVSWYQQALGQGPQFIFQYYEEEERQRGNFPDRFSGHQFPNYSSELNVNALLLGDSALYLCASFRRGTSAGNTIYFGEGSWLTVV.